This section outlines one TCR beta chain sequence together with its context. Sequence at one end of the junction differs from germline and may be a read error. Unique molecular identifiers were used in preparing the TCRbeta library. TCRdb reprocessed the PCR reads with MiXCR, giving one entry per CDR3 protein. The sample consists of hundreds of thousands of distinct CDR3 sequences, roughly 15% of them appearing once. The CDR3 runs to 12 residues. Germline CDR1 and CDR2: SGDLS and YYNGEE. The sample comes from a study of T-cell reconstitution after alpha-beta-depleted transplantation in children. Sequenced material: PBMCs from the stem cell graft donor, taken from the stem cell graft. The chain has TRBV9 and TRBJ2-2; perhaps D is TRBD1 or TRBD2 (5 bases each). This TCR came from a human donor who donated a stem cell graft to a child with acute myeloid leukemia. DNA for the CDR3: TGTGCCAGCAGCCTATACACCGGGGACCTGTTTTTT. This encodes CASSLYTGDLFF.